The T cell receptor beta chain under discussion was sequenced for a study of shared T cell receptors in the human thymus (dated by TCRdb to about 2021). Notes on the research overall: The study examined how self-reactive, shared T-cell receptor alpha chains are generated in the human thymus.

A remark on this clone: What this receptor recognizes is not known. One end of the junction is discordant with germline, which a read error may explain.

Libraries were constructed by the immunoSEQ multiplex PCR assay. In its TCRdb copy, this immuneACCESS table keeps in-frame sequences only and misses some clones. Where compared with another copy, unresolved V genes explain less than half of these, and the others have no known cause. The sample table records some 700,000 clones; 70% to 90% of these occur just once. The leading ten clones occupy around 0.0094% of the sample. Including cysteine and phenylalanine, the CDR3 has 11 amino acids. The DNA shown is the 33-base CDR3, in frame from base 1. Sequences LGHNT (CDR1) and FRNRAP (CDR2) are obtained from the germline V gene. The same sample was also used in a study of human thymus T cells. That second publication adds: Donors were immunologically healthy infants undergoing open corrective cardiac surgery for congenital heart defects in Finland. The thymus tissue came from surgical resects taken out during corrective cardiac surgery. Biased V and J gene segment usage appeared to be present in both thymic and peripheral blood repertoires. The related research found that thymic TCR repertoires overlapped highly between unrelated individuals. The study described the TCR alpha and beta repertoires in fewer than 10 infant thymus samples and a few matching peripheral blood samples. Donor ages ranged from 7 to 244 days, and the cohort comprised six or seven male and two female infants. Thymocytes were mechanically released from the tissue and were stored as pellets of about 9-33 million cells at -70 degrees C. Genomic DNA was extracted from frozen cell pellets with a QIAsymphony instrument. Using the immunoSEQ multiplex PCR assay, the TCRB and TCRAD loci were amplified from a standardized quantity of quality-controlled genomic DNA. The amplicons covered the V(D)J region and were long enough to include the CDR3 and to identify the V and J genes. Through the commercial immunoSEQ service, the amplicons were sequenced on an Illumina platform. Corrections for primer bias and sequencing errors followed previously described methods, while TCRAD and TCRB definitions were based on the IMGT database. immunoSEQ Analyzer 3.0 and VDJTools were used for repertoire analysis, which covered basic statistics, V/J segment usage, diversity estimates, rarefaction and pairwise overlap. To estimate diversity, the Chao1, ChaoE, Efron-Thisted, Shannon and inverse Simpson indices were applied, and diversity was also estimated on datasets down-sampled to the smallest sample. Repertoire overlap was determined by strict matching of CDR3 nucleotide sequence, V gene and J gene, and Jaccard-based multidimensional scaling clustering was applied. On average, thymus samples yielded around 810,000 unique TCRB clonotypes, whereas blood samples yielded 70,000 to 100,000.

What was sequenced was thymocytes. Here the chain combines TRBV12-5 and TRBJ1-1, with 9 bases aligning to TRBD1. The TCR comes from a girl less than two years old with a congenital heart defect. Donor details come from another sample of the same person, matched by shared clones. The CDR3 region: CASGLQGARLF. The nucleotide sequence is TGTGCTAGTGGCCTACAGGGGGCTCGACTCTTT.